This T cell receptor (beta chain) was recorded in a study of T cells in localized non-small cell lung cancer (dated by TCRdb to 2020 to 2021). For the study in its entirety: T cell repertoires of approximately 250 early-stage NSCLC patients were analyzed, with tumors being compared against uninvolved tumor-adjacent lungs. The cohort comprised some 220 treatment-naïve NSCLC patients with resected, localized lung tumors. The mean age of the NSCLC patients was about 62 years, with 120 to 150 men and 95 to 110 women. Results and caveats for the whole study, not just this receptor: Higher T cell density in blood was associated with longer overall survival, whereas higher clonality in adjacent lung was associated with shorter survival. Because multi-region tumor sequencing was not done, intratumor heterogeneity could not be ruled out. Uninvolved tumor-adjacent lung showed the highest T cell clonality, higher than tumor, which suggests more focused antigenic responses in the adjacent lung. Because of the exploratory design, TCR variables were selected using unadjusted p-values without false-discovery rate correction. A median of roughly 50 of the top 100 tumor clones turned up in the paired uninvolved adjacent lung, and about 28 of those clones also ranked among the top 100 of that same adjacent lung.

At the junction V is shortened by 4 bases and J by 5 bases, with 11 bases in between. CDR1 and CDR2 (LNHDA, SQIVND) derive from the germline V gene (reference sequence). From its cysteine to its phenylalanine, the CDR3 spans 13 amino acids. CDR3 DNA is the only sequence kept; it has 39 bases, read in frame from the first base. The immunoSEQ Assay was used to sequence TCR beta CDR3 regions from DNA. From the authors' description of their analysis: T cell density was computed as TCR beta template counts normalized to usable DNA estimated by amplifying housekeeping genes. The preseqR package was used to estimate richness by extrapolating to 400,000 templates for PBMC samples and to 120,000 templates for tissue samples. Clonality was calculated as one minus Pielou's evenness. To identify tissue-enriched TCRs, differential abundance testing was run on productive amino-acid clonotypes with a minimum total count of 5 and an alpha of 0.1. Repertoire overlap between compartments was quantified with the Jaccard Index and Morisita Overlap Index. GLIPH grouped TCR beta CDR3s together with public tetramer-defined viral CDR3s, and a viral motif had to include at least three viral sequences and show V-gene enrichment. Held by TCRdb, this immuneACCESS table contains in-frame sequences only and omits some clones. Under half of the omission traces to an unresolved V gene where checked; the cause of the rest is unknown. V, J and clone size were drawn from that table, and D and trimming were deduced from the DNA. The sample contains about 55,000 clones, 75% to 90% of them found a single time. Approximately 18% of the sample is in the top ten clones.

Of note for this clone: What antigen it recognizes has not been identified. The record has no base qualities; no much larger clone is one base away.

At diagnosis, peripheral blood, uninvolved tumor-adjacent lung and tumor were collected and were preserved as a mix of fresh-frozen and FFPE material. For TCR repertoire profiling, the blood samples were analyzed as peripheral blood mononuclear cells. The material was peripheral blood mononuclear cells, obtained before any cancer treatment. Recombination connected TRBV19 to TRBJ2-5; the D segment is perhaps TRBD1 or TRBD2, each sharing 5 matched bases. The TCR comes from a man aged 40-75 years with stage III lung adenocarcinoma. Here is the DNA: TGTGCCAGTAGTACCGGGACGAGGGAGACCCAGTACTTC. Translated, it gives CASSTGTRETQYF.